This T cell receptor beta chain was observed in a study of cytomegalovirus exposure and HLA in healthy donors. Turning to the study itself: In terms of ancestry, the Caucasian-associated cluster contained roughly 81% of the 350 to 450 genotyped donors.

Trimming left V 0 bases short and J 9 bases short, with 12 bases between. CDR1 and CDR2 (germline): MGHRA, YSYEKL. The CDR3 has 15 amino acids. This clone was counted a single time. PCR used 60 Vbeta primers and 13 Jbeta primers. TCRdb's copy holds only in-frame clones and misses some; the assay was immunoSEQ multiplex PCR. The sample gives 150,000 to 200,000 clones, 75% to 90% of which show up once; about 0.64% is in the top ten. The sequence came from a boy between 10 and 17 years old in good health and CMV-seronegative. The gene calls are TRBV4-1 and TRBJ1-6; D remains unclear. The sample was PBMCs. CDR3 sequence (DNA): TGCGCCAGCAGCCAAGAGTGGGTTGAGGCTTCACCCCTCCACTTT. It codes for CASSQEWVEASPLHF.